This entry lists 5 T cell receptor beta chains sequenced from one sample in a study of T-cell reconstitution after alpha-beta-depleted transplantation in children. Unique molecular identifiers were incorporated when the TCRbeta library was constructed. From the PCR reads, TCRdb called clonotypes with MiXCR, one entry per CDR3 protein. The sample shows 700,000 or so distinct CDR3 sequences, about an eighth of them seen only once. The sequencing here drew on PBMCs, taken before TCRalphabeta/CD19-depleted stem cell transplant. Receptors were obtained from a girl aged 2 to 9 with congenital amegakaryocytic thrombocytopenia, due to receive a stem cell transplant.

In this sample, this clonotype turned up many times. The chain uses TRBV20-1 and TRBJ1-1; no clear D. V was clipped by 2 bases and J by 0 bases, with 19 bases between them. The CDR3 is made up of 17 amino acids. Germline CDR1 reads DFQATT; CDR2 reads SNEGSKA (reference sequence). CDR3 protein: CSARSMAYTEMNTEAFF. CDR3 bases: TGCAGTGCTAGATCCATGGCCTATACCGAGATGAACACTGAAGCTTTCTTT.

The sample holds a few counts of this clonotype. V and J are TRBV19 and TRBJ1-1; TRBD1 matches at 10 bases. This CDR3 is built from 14 residues. Germline CDR1 and CDR2: LNHDA and SQIVND (reference sequence). Losses at the gene ends were 3 bases for V and 3 bases for J; bases not matched to a gene: 1. The CDR3 loop is CASSMDRGDTEAFF. The CDR3 DNA sequence: TGTGCCAGTAGTATGGACAGGGGGGACACTGAAGCTTTCTTT.

The V and J genes are TRBV5-8 and TRBJ2-5, with D perhaps being TRBD1 or TRBD2 (5 bases each). V was shortened by 1 base and J by 2 bases, with 15 bases between the two germline ends. Per the germline V gene, CDR1 is SGHTS and CDR2 is YDEGEE. The length of the CDR3 is 16 residues. DNA for the CDR3: TGTGCCAGCAGCTTGATTAGGGGCGAGGGACAAGAGACCCAGTACTTC. This sequence encodes CASSLIRGEGQETQYF.

This clonotype came up many times. The rearrangement links TRBV18 to TRBJ1-1, with 7 bases lining up with TRBD1. The CDR3 consists of 14 residues. The germline CDR1 and CDR2 sequences are KGHSH and LQKENI. The V gene end was trimmed by 3 bases and the J gene end by 4 bases; junction bases not matched to a gene: 5. This chain's CDR3 is CASSPGAGGTEAFF. The CDR3 bases are TGTGCCAGCTCACCGGGGGCAGGGGGCACTGAAGCTTTCTTT.

The sample holds many counts of this clonotype. This chain links TRBV6-1 with TRBJ2-5, with TRBD2 as a possible D gene (5 bases). From germline, CDR1 is MNHNS and CDR2 SASEGT. This CDR3 is built from 14 residues. V lost 7 bases and J 7 bases, leaving 19 bases between the germline ends. CDR3 protein: CASKRTQSFGTQYF. The CDR3 DNA follows: TGTGCCAGCAAGCGGACTCAGAGCTTTGGGACCCAGTACTTC.